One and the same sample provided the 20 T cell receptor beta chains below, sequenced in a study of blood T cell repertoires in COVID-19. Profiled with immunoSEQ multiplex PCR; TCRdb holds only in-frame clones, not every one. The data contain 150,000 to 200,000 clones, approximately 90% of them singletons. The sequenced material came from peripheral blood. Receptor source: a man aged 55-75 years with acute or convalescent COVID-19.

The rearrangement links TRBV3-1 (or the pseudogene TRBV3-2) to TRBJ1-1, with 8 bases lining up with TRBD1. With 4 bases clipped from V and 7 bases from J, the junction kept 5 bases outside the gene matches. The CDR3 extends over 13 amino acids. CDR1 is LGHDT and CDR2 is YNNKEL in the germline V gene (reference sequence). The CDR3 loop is CASSLTGDGEAFF. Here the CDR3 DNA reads TGTGCCAGCAGCCTGACAGGGGATGGTGAAGCTTTCTTT.

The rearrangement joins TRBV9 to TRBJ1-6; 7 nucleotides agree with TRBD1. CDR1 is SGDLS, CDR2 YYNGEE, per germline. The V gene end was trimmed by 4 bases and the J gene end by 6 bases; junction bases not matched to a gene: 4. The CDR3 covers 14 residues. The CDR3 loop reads CASSPGTANSPLHF. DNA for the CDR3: TGTGCCAGCAGCCCAGGGACAGCTAATTCACCCCTCCACTTT.

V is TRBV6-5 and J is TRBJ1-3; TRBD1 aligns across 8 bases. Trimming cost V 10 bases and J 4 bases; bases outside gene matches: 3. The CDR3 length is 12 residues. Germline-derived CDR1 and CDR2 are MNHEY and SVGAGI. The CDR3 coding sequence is TGTGCCACCAGGGGGCAAGGAAACACCATATATTTT. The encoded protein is CATRGQGNTIYF.

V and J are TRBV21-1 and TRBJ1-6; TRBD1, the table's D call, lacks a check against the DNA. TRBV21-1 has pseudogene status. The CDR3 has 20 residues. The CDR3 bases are TGTGCCAGCAGCAATGGGCCAAGACAGGGGGATTTTTCCTATAATTCACCCCTCCACTTT. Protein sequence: CASSNGPRQGDFSYNSPLHF.

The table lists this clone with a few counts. In DNA, the CDR3 is TGTGCCAGCAGCAAAGGGACAGGAAATAATTCACCCCTCCACTTT. This gives the protein CASSKGTGNNSPLHF. The genes are TRBV21-1 and TRBJ1-6; the table's TRBD1 call for D was not verified on the DNA. TRBV21-1 is a pseudogene locus. The CDR3 spans 15 residues.

This CDR3 is CASSLPRTSGGRNEQFF. The CDR3 nucleotides are TGTGCCAGCAGTCTCCCTCGGACTAGCGGGGGCCGCAATGAGCAGTTCTTC. The genes are TRBV27 and TRBJ2-1, with 13 bases identical to TRBD2. CDR3 size: 17 residues. The V gene end was trimmed by 5 bases and the J gene end by 6 bases; junction bases not matched to a gene: 10. Germline values: CDR1 MNHEY, CDR2 SMNVEV (reference sequence).

The CDR3 loop is CASSPGTGSHEQYV. DNA of the CDR3: TGTGCCAGCAGCCCTGGGACAGGGTCCCACGAGCAGTACGTC. This sequence joins TRBV7-8 and TRBJ2-7, with 9 bases aligning to TRBD1. Losses at the gene ends were 5 bases for V and 5 bases for J; bases not matched to a gene: 7. Per germline, CDR1 SGHVS and CDR2 FQNEAQ. The CDR3 length is 14 residues.

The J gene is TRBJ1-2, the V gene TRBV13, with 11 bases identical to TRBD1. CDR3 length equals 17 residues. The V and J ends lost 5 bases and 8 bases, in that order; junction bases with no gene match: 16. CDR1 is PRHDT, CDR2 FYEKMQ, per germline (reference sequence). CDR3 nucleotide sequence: TGTGCCAGCAGCCCTGAACTTACCGGGACAGGGGGAAGCGGCTACACCTTC. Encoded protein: CASSPELTGTGGSGYTF.

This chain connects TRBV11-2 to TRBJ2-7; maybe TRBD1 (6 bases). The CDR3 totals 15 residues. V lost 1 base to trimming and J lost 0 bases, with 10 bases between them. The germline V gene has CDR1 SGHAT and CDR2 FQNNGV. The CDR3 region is CASSLATGFSYEQYF. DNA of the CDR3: TGTGCCAGCAGCTTAGCCACAGGGTTCTCCTACGAGCAGTACTTC.

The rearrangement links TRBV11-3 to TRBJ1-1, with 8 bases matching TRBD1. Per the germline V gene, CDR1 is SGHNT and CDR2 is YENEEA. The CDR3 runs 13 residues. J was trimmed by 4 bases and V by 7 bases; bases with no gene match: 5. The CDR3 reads CASNTDRGTEAFF. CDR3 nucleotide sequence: TGTGCCAGCAACACTGACAGGGGCACTGAAGCTTTCTTT.

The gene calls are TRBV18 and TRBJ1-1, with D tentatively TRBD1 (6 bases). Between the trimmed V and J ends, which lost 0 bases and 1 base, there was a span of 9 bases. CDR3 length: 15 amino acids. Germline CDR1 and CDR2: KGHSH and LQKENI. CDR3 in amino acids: CASSPPSRGNTEAFF. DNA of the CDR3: TGTGCCAGCTCACCACCATCCAGGGGGAACACTGAAGCTTTCTTT.

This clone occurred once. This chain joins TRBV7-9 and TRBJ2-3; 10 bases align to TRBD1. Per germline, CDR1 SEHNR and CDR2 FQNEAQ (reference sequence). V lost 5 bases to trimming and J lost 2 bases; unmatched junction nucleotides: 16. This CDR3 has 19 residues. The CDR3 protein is CASSVYNSRTGGYTDTQYF. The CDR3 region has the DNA TGTGCCAGCAGCGTATATAATAGTAGGACAGGGGGTTACACAGATACGCAGTATTTT.

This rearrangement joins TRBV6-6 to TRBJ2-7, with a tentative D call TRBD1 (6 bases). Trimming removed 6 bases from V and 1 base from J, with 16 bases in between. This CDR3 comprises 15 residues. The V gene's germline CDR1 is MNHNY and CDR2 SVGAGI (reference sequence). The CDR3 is CASSPARGFSYEQYV. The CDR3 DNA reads TGTGCCAGCAGCCCGGCCAGGGGATTTTCCTACGAGCAGTACGTC.

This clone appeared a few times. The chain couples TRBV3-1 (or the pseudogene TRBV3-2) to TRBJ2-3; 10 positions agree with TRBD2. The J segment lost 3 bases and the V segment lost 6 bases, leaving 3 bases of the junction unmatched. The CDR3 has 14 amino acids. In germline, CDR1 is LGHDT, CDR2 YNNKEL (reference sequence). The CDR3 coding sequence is TGTGCCAGCAGAGGACTAGCGGCTACAGATACGCAGTATTTT. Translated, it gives CASRGLAATDTQYF.

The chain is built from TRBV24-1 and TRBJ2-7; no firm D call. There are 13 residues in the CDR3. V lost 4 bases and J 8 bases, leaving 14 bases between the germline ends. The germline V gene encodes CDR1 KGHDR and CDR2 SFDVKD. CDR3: CATSESDPGKQYF. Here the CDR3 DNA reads TGTGCCACCAGTGAATCCGACCCAGGCAAGCAGTACTTC.

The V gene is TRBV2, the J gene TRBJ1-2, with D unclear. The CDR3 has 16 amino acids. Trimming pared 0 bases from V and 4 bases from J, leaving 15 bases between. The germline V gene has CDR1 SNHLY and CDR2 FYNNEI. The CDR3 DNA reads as TGTGCCAGCAGTGAAGCGTTACAGTTCCAATCCTATGGCTACACCTTC. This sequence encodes CASSEALQFQSYGYTF.

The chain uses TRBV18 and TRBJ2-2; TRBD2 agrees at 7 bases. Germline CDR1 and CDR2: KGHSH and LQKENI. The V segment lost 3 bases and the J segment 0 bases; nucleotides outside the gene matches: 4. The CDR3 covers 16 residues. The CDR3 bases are TGTGCCAGCTCACCGCTGACTAGCCCGAACACCGGGGAGCTGTTTTTT. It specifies CASSPLTSPNTGELFF.

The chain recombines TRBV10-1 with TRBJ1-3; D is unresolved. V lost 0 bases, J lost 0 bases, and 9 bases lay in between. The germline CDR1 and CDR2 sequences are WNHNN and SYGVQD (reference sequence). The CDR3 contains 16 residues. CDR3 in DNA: TGCGCCAGCAGTGAGTCGAGGGCCAGCTCTGGAAACACCATATATTTT. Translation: CASSESRASSGNTIYF.

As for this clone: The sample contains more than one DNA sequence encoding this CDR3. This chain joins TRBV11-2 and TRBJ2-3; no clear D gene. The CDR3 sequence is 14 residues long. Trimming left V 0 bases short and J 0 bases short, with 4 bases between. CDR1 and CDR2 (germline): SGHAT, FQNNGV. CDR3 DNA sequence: TGTGCCAGCAGCTTAGATTTAAGCACAGATACGCAGTATTTT. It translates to CASSLDLSTDTQYF.

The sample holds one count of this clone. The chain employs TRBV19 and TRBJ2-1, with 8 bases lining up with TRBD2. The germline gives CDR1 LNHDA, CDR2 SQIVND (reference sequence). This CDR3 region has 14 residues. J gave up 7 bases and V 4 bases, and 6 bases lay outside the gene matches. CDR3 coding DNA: TGTGCCAGTAGTAGGACTAGCCCGAGGAATGAGCAGTTCTTC. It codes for CASSRTSPRNEQFF.